This entry lists 14 T cell receptor beta chains sequenced from one sample in a study of T cell changes during pregnancy in multiple sclerosis. Sequencing was performed with immunoSEQ multiplex PCR; in TCRdb, only in-frame clones are kept and a portion is missing. The sample carries fewer than 50,000 clones, about 90% recorded once. The sample consisted of CD4+ T cells from peripheral blood mononuclear cells, taken in the second trimester of pregnancy. The source is a female donor in good health, enrolled as a control in a pregnancy study.

The chain recombines TRBV5-1 with TRBJ1-2, with TRBD1 identical over 7 bases. Germline CDR1 SGHRS, CDR2 YFSETQ. With 4 bases clipped from V and 4 bases from J, the junction kept 7 bases outside the gene matches. CDR3 size: 14 residues. CDR3 DNA sequence: TGCGCCAGCAGCCGGGAGGGACAGAGCTATGGCTACACCTTC. Protein sequence: CASSREGQSYGYTF.

This rearrangement joins TRBV19 to TRBJ1-1; D is uncertain. Trimming stripped 6 bases from V and 3 bases from J, with 14 bases between. The CDR3 consists of 14 residues. Germline V gene data show CDR1 as LNHDA and CDR2 as SQIVND (reference sequence). The CDR3 DNA sequence: TGTGCCAGTAGCCTACACGGTCGGGACACTGAAGCTTTCTTT. Translation: CASSLHGRDTEAFF.

Only one count was recorded for this clone. The rearrangement links TRBV4-3 to TRBJ1-2; D may be TRBD1 (5 bases). CDR3 length: 18 residues. With 1 base removed from V and 5 bases from J, the gap between germline ends came to 23 bases. Per germline, CDR1 LGHNA and CDR2 YSLEER. CDR3 DNA: TGCGCCAGCAGCCAAGCCCAAACGACAGCCGGTTTACGGTATGGCTACACCTTC. Encoded protein: CASSQAQTTAGLRYGYTF.

The CDR3 spells CASRKGTENTEAFF. CDR3 coding DNA: TGTGCCAGCAGAAAGGGGACAGAAAACACTGAAGCTTTCTTT. The J gene is TRBJ1-1, the V gene TRBV6-1, with 7 nucleotides matching TRBD1. Germline values: CDR1 MNHNS, CDR2 SASEGT. The ends lost 6 bases at V and 2 bases at J; junction bases unmatched: 6. The CDR3 is made up of 14 amino acids.

This chain links TRBV5-5 with TRBJ1-2, with a possible D match to TRBD1 (6 bases). CDR1 and CDR2 from the germline V gene are SGHKS and YYEKEE (reference sequence). CDR3 length: 15 residues. Trimming took off 3 bases at V and 2 bases at J, with 14 bases between the two ends. CDR3 in DNA: TGTGCCAGCAGCTCCTCAGGGGTGGGAAACTATGGCTACACCTTC. Translation: CASSSSGVGNYGYTF.

The CDR3 reads CASSLTPRLFF. The CDR3 DNA is TGTGCCAGCAGCTTGACCCCCAGGCTGTTTTTT. The J gene is TRBJ1-4, the V gene TRBV7-7, with unresolved D. The V end was cut by 3 bases, the J end by 14 bases, with 10 bases between. The CDR3 consists of 11 residues. Germline V CDR1 and CDR2: SSHAT, FNYEAQ (reference sequence). The full variable domain, rest sourced from reference TRBV7-7 and TRBJ1-4, is GAGVSQSPRYKVTKRGQDVTLRCDPISSHATLYWYQQALGQGPEFLTYFNYEAQPDKSGLPSDRFSAERPEGSISTLTIQRTEQRDSAMYRCASSLTPRLFFGSGTQLSVL.

The genes are TRBV18 and TRBJ2-2; 9 nucleotides align to TRBD2. The CDR3 runs 16 residues. The germline V gene has CDR1 KGHSH and CDR2 LQKENI. Losses at the gene ends were 0 bases for V and 3 bases for J; bases not matched to a gene: 2. This chain's CDR3 is CASSPPRGGDTGELFF. CDR3 coding DNA: TGTGCCAGCTCACCACCGCGCGGGGGGGACACCGGGGAGCTGTTTTTT.

The chain has TRBV7-2 and TRBJ2-7, with a weak D call TRBD2 (7 bases). V lost 1 base, J lost 4 bases, and 14 bases lay in between. CDR1 and CDR2 from the germline V gene are SGHTA and FQGNSA. The CDR3 contains 15 residues. The CDR3 coding sequence is TGTGCCAGCAGCTTAGTGGGCGGGGGCCTTTACGAGCAGTACTTC. It translates to CASSLVGGGLYEQYF.

This clone has only one observation. The chain links TRBV12-5 to TRBJ1-2; 8 nucleotides line up with TRBD1. The germline V gene has CDR1 LGHNT and CDR2 FRNRAP. Losses at the gene ends were 1 base for V and 3 bases for J; bases not matched to a gene: 7. The CDR3 totals 16 residues. For the CDR3, the DNA is TGTGCTAGTGGTTTGGGCCGGACAGGGACGCACTATGGCTACACCTTC. Encoded protein: CASGLGRTGTHYGYTF.

The chain couples TRBV19 to TRBJ1-2; the D is unclear. V was shortened by 10 bases and J by 2 bases, with 14 bases between the two germline ends. The CDR3 runs to 13 residues. CDR1 is LNHDA and CDR2 is SQIVND in the germline V gene (reference sequence). CDR3 DNA sequence: TGTGCCACCAGGACTCTACTCAACTATGGCTACACCTTC. This translates into CATRTLLNYGYTF.

The genes are TRBV7-6 and TRBJ2-2, with TRBD1 as a possible D gene (6 bases). Looked up from germline, CDR1 is SGHVS and CDR2 is FNYEAQ. CDR3 length equals 15 residues. The V end lost 7 bases, the J end lost 9 bases, and 21 bases lay between the germline ends. The CDR3: CASIGYRDPHRELFF. DNA of the CDR3: TGTGCCAGCATCGGCTACAGGGACCCACACCGGGAGCTGTTTTTT.

CDR3 amino acids: CASRPDTSNEQFF. The CDR3 bases are TGTGCCAGCAGACCGGACACCTCCAATGAGCAGTTCTTC. The chain has TRBV9 and TRBJ2-1; TRBD1 is a possible D gene (5 bases). This CDR3 comprises 13 residues. Between the trimmed V and J ends, which lost 5 bases and 6 bases, there was a span of 12 bases. Germline V gene lookup returns CDR1 SGDLS and CDR2 YYNGEE. The full variable domain, in which reference TRBV9 and TRBJ2-1 provide the parts outside the CDR3, is DSGVTQTPKHLITATGQRVTLRCSPRSGDLSVYWYQQSLDQGLQFLIQYYNGEERAKGNILERFSAQQFPDLHSELNLSSLELGDSALYFCASRPDTSNEQFFGPGTRLTVL.

This CDR3 is CAWSVFLGNTIYF. CDR3 DNA sequence: TGTGCCTGGAGTGTTTTTCTCGGAAACACCATATATTTT. The V gene is TRBV30, the J gene TRBJ1-3; D is uncertain. CDR1 and CDR2 (germline): GTSNPN, SVGIG (reference sequence). Deletions cut 0 bases from V and 4 bases from J, with 7 bases between. CDR3 length: 13 residues.

V and J are TRBV9 and TRBJ1-4; a possible D gene is TRBD1 (5 bases). This CDR3 is built from 15 residues. CDR1 SGDLS and CDR2 YYNGEE come from the germline V gene. Trimming left V 0 bases short and J 8 bases short, with 14 bases between. The CDR3, as DNA: TGTGCCAGCAGCGTAGCGGGGGGACGGGAAGAAAAACTGTTTTTT. Protein sequence: CASSVAGGREEKLFF. Full variable domain (rest looked up from reference TRBV9 and TRBJ1-4): DSGVTQTPKHLITATGQRVTLRCSPRSGDLSVYWYQQSLDQGLQFLIQYYNGEERAKGNILERFSAQQFPDLHSELNLSSLELGDSALYFCASSVAGGREEKLFFGSGTQLSVL.